The clone carrying this T cell receptor beta chain was seen many times. The antigen is undetermined. In building TCR beta libraries, iRepertoire HTBI primers were used together with Arm-PCR of CDR3 regions. TCRdb recomputed calls from the multiplex PCR reads with MiXCR, one row per CDR3 protein. Of approximately 400,000 distinct CDR3 sequences in the sample, approximately 15% are singletons; the top ten hold approximately 8%. Noted time point: newly diagnosed GD, antithyroid drugs for less than 3 months. RNA from PBMCs was the source of the TCR library. Graves' disease diagnosis was established per American Thyroid Association guidelines. An endocrinology department located in Xi'an, China, was where the patients came from. CDR1 is MNHEY, CDR2 SVGEGT, per germline. V shed 5 bases and J 1 base; nucleotides not matched to a gene: 11. The CDR3 runs 19 residues. This entry comes from a study of regulatory T cells in long-lasting Graves disease. General study points: Persistent disease was associated with favored TRBV28 usage and with favored use of TRBJ1-2 and TRBJ2-5.

This sample was also put to use in a study of T cells in Graves' hyperthyroidism and ophthalmopathy. That report notes: Patients aged 18 to 65 had newly diagnosed hyperthyroidism of under 2 months' duration.

The input for sequencing was peripheral blood mononuclear cells (PBMCs), taken at new diagnosis, from a patient treated with antithyroid drugs. The chain uses TRBV6-2 or TRBV6-3 and TRBJ2-1; the match to TRBD2 covers 13 bases. The receptor was derived from a woman aged 40-49 years with Graves disease. This CDR3 reads CASSESRTSGSPSYNEQFF. CDR3 bases: TGTGCCAGCAGTGAGAGTAGGACTAGCGGGAGCCCATCCTACAATGAGCAGTTCTTC.